The subject of this entry is one TCR beta chain. The data are from a study of blood T cell repertoires in COVID-19. The overall study: Nucleic acid was either cDNA or gDNA, and it came from T cells, B-cell-depleted T cells, or PBMCs.

The CDR3 runs 19 residues. Trimming removed 0 bases from V and 2 bases from J; junction bases left unmatched: 13. Germline V CDR1 and CDR2: LGHNA, YNFKEQ. How the authors handled the data: Amplification from reference gene primers served as the basis for estimated nucleated cell counts. Profiling relied on immunoSEQ multiplex PCR, and the TCRdb table lists in-frame clones only, not all of them. V, J and clone size are taken as reported in that table, and D and trimming were inferred from the DNA itself. The sample includes 34,000 or so clones, about 80% of them seen just once. The chain couples TRBV4-2 to TRBJ2-3, with 8 nucleotides matching TRBD2. Sequenced sample: peripheral blood. The sequence was obtained from an elderly man with acute or convalescent COVID-19. The DNA of the CDR3 is TGTGCCAGCAGCCAAGATCCCCACCAGAGAGCGGGGGACACAGATACGCAGTATTTT. It yields the protein CASSQDPHQRAGDTDTQYF.